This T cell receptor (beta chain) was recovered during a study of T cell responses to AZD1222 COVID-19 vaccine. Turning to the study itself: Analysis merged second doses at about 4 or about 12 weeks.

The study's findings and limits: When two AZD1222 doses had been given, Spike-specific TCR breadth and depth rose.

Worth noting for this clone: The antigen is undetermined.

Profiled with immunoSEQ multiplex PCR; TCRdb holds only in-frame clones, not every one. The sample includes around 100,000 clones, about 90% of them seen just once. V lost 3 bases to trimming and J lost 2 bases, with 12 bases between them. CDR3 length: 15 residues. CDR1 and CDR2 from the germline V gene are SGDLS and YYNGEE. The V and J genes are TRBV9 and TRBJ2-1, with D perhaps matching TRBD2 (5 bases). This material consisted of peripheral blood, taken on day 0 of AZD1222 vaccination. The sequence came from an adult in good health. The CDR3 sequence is CASSDSGNPYNEQFF. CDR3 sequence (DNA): TGTGCCAGCAGCGACAGCGGAAACCCCTACAATGAGCAGTTCTTC.